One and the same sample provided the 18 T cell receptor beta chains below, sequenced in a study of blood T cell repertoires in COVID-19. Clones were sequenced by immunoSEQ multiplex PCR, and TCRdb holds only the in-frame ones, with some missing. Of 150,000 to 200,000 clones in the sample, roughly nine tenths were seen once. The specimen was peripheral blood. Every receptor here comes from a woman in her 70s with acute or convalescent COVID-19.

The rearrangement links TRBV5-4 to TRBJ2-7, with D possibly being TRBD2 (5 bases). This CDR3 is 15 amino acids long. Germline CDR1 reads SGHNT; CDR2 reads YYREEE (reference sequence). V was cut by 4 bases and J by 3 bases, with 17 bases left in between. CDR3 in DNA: TGTGCCAGCAGCGCGGGCAACCTCGGGGACTACGAGCAGTACTTC. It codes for CASSAGNLGDYEQYF.

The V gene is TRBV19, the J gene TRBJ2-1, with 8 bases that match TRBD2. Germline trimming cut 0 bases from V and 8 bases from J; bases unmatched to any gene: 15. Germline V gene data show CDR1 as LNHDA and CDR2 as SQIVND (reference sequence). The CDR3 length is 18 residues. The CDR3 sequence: CASSIDTGGLANRDEQFF. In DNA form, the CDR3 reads TGTGCCAGTAGTATAGATACGGGAGGACTAGCTAATCGGGATGAGCAGTTCTTC. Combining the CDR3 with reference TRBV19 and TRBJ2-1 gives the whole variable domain DGGITQSPKYLFRKEGQNVTLSCEQNLNHDAMYWYRQDPGQGLRLIYYSQIVNDFQKGDIAEGYSVSREKKESFPLTVTSAQKNPTAFYLCASSIDTGGLANRDEQFFGPGTRLTVL.

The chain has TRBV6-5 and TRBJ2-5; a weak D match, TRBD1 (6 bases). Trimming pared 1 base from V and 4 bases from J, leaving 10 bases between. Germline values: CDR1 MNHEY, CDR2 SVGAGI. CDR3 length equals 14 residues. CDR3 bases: TGTGCCAGCAGTTACTTACAGGGAAGAGAGACCCAGTACTTC. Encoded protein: CASSYLQGRETQYF.

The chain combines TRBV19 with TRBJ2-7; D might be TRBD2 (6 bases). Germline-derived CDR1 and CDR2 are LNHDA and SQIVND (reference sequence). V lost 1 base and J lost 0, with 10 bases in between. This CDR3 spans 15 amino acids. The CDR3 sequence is CASSIALASSYEQYF. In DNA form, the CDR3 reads TGTGCCAGTAGTATAGCCCTAGCGAGCTCCTACGAGCAGTACTTC.

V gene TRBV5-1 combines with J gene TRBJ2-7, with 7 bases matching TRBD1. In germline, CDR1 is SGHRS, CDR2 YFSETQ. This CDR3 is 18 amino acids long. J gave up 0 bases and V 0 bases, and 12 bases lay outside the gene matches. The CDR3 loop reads CASSLEPPGQFLSYEQYF. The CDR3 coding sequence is TGCGCCAGCAGCTTGGAACCTCCGGGACAGTTCCTCTCCTACGAGCAGTACTTC.

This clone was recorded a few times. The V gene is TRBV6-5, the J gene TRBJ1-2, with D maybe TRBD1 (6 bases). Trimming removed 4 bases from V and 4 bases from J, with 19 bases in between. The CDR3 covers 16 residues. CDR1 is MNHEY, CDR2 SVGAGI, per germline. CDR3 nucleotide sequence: TGTGCCAGCAGTTCCCCTTTGACAGGCTCAGTCTATGGCTACACCTTC. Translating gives CASSSPLTGSVYGYTF.

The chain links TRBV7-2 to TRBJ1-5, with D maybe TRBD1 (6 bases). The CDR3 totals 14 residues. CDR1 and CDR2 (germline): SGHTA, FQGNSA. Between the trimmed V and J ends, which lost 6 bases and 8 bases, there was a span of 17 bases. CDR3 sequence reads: CASSFRGGAEPQHF. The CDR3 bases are TGTGCCAGCAGTTTTAGGGGGGGCGCGGAGCCCCAGCATTTT.

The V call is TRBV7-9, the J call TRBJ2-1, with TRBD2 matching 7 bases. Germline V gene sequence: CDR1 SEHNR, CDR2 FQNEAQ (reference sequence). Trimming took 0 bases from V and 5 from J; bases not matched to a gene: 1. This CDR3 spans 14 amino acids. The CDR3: CASSLAGRHNEQFF. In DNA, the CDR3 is TGTGCCAGCAGCTTAGCCGGGAGGCACAATGAGCAGTTCTTC.

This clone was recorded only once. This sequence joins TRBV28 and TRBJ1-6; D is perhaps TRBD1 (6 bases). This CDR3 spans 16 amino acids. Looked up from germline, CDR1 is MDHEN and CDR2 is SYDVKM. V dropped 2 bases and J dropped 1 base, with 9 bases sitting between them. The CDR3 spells CASSLNQGSYNSPLHF. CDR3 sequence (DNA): TGTGCCAGCAGTTTAAACCAGGGGTCCTATAATTCACCCCTCCACTTT.

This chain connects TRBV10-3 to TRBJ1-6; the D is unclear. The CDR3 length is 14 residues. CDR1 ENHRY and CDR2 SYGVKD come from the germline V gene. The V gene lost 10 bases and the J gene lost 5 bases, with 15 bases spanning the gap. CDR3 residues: CATGREANNSPLHF. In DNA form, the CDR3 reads TGTGCCACCGGCCGGGAGGCTAATAATTCACCCCTCCACTTT.

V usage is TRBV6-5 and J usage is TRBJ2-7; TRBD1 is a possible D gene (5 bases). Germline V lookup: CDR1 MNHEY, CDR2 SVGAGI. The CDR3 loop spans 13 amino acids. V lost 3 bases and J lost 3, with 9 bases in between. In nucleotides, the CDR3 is TGTGCCAGCAGTTATGGGGCCAGCTACGAGCAGTACTTC. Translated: CASSYGASYEQYF.

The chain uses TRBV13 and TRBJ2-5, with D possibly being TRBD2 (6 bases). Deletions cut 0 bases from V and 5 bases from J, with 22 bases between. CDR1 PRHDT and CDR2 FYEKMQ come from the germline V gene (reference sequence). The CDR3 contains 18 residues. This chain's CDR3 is CASSLGPLALQLGETQYF. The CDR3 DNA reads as TGTGCCAGCAGCTTAGGCCCACTAGCACTACAATTGGGGGAGACCCAGTACTTC.

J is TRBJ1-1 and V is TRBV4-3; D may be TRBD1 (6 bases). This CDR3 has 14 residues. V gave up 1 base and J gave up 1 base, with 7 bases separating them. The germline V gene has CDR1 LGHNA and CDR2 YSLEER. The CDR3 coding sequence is TGCGCCAGCAGCCAAGCCAGGGGGAACACTGAAGCTTTCTTT. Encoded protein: CASSQARGNTEAFF.

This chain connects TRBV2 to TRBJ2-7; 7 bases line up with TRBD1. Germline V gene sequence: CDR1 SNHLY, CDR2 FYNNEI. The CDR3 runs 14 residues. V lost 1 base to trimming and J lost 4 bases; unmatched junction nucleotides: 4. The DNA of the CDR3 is TGTGCCAGCAGTGAAGACAGGGGTCGATACGAGCAGTACTTC. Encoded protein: CASSEDRGRYEQYF.

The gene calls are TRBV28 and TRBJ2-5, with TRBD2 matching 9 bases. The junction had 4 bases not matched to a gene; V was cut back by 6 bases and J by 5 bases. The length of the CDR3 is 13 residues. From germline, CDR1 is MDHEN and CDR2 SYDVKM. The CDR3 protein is CASRRGRAETQYF. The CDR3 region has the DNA TGTGCCAGCAGACGCGGGAGGGCGGAGACCCAGTACTTC. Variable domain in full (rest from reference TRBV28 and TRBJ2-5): DVKVTQSSRYLVKRTGEKVFLECVQDMDHENMFWYRQDPGLGLRLIYFSYDVKMKEKGDIPEGYSVSREKKERFSLILESASTNQTSMYLCASRRGRAETQYFGPGTRLLVL.

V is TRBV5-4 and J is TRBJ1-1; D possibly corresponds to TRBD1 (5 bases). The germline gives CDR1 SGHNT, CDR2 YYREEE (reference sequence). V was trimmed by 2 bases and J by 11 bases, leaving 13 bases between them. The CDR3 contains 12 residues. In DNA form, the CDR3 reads TGTGCCAGCAGCTTAGAGGGACGGGAGGCTTTCTTT. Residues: CASSLEGREAFF.

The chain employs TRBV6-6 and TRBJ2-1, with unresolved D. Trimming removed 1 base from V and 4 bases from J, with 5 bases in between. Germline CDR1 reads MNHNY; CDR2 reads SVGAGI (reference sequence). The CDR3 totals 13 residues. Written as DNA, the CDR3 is TGTGCCAGCAGTTACTTCACTTACAATGAGCAGTTCTTC. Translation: CASSYFTYNEQFF.

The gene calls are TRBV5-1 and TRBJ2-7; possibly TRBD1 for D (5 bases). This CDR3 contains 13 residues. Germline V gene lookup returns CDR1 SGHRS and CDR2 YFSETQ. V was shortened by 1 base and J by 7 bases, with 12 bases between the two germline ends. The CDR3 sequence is CASSLSGATEQYF. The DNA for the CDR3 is TGCGCCAGCAGCTTGAGTGGGGCGACAGAGCAGTACTTC.